The present entry profiles one T cell receptor beta chain with its context. The sample originates from a study of technical replicates of blood from a few donors. Sequencing used immunoSEQ multiplex PCR; TCRdb keeps in-frame clones, though not all of them. Of roughly 71,000 clones listed, 95% to 96% are singletons. Sequenced: T cells isolated from PBMCs. The sequence derives from a human donor in good health.

The CDR3 loop reads CASSSAGEETQYF. The CDR3 nucleotides read TGTGCCAGCAGCTCAGCGGGGGAAGAGACCCAGTACTTC. The chain uses TRBV7-3 and TRBJ2-5; 8 bases are shared with TRBD2. Per germline, CDR1 SGHTA and CDR2 FQGTGA. The CDR3 is 13 residues long. V was pared by 4 bases and J by 3 bases, with 1 base of the junction left unmatched.